These T cell receptor beta chains were read from a single sample in a study of shared clonotypes between healthy human individuals. Some clones are missing from TCRdb's copy, which holds only in-frame ones; the method was immunoSEQ multiplex PCR. The top ten hold roughly 0.34% of the sample, which has roughly 2.2 million clones, under 95% seen once. Sequenced: naive CD4+ T cells from PBMCs. The source of these receptors is a man aged 18 to 30 in good health. Some clones in this sample may be carry-over from other donors' samples. Both conserved end residues are part of each CDR3. A D gene is named only where the DNA matches it firmly. Only some rows state a clone size, as once, few, many or a class for expanded clones.

d_gene: TRBD2; abundance: NA; v_gene: TRBV5-4; j_gene: TRBJ2-3; CDR3aa: CASKVGGSTDTQYF; CDR3nt: TGTGCCAGCAAGGTGGGGGGGAGCACAGATACGCAGTATTTT
d_gene: TRBD2; abundance: once; v_gene: TRBV14; j_gene: TRBJ2-7; CDR3aa: CASSQGTVSGVRQYF; CDR3nt: TGTGCCAGCAGCCAAGGGACAGTTAGCGGGGTAAGGCAGTACTTC
d_gene: NA; abundance: NA; v_gene: TRBV11-2; j_gene: TRBJ2-2; CDR3aa: CASSPGVWRTGELFF; CDR3nt: TGTGCCAGCAGCCCCGGGGTCTGGCGCACCGGGGAGCTGTTTTTT
d_gene: NA; abundance: once; v_gene: TRBV29-1; j_gene: TRBJ2-7; CDR3aa: CSVESQGSSEQYF; CDR3nt: TGCAGCGTGGAATCCCAGGGTTCCTCCGAGCAGTACTTC
d_gene: TRBD1; abundance: NA; v_gene: TRBV5-4; j_gene: TRBJ2-7; CDR3aa: CASSWQGARKYEQYF; CDR3nt: TGTGCCAGCAGCTGGCAGGGGGCGCGTAAATACGAGCAGTACTTC
d_gene: NA; abundance: NA; v_gene: TRBV7-2; j_gene: TRBJ2-7; CDR3aa: CASSPEWGGPYEQYF; CDR3nt: TGTGCCAGCAGCCCGGAGTGGGGGGGCCCCTACGAGCAGTACTTC
d_gene: NA; abundance: once; v_gene: TRBV7-3; j_gene: TRBJ2-3; CDR3aa: CASSPKGADTQYF; CDR3nt: TGTGCCAGCAGCCCTAAGGGCGCAGATACGCAGTATTTT
d_gene: NA; abundance: few; v_gene: TRBV6-5; j_gene: TRBJ1-1; CDR3aa: CASSPSSPRGEAFF; CDR3nt: TGTGCCAGCAGTCCTTCATCCCCGAGGGGGGAAGCTTTCTTT
d_gene: NA; abundance: NA; v_gene: TRBV21-1; j_gene: TRBJ1-1; CDR3aa: CASSNHDRGDNTEAFF; CDR3nt: TGTGCCAGCAGCAACCATGACAGGGGAGATAACACTGAAGCTTTCTTT
d_gene: TRBD2; abundance: NA; v_gene: TRBV12-5; j_gene: TRBJ2-1; CDR3aa: CASGNTGTSGIPVYNEQFF; CDR3nt: TGTGCTAGTGGAAATACCGGGACTAGCGGGATTCCCGTCTACAATGAGCAGTTCTTC
d_gene: TRBD1; abundance: NA; v_gene: TRBV7-2; j_gene: TRBJ2-5; CDR3aa: CASSLLTGYQETQYF; CDR3nt: TGTGCCAGCAGCTTACTGACAGGGTATCAAGAGACCCAGTACTTC
d_gene: NA; abundance: NA; v_gene: TRBV7-2; j_gene: TRBJ1-2; CDR3aa: CASSPGLRGRSYGYTF; CDR3nt: TGTGCCAGCAGCCCGGGGCTCAGGGGTCGTTCCTATGGCTACACCTTC
d_gene: NA; abundance: NA; v_gene: TRBV7-2; j_gene: TRBJ1-3; CDR3aa: CASSLDRSGNTIYF; CDR3nt: TGTGCCAGCAGCTTAGATCGCTCTGGAAACACCATATATTTT
d_gene: TRBD2; abundance: NA; v_gene: TRBV11-1; j_gene: TRBJ2-2; CDR3aa: CASSLSQAGGPGTGELFF; CDR3nt: TGTGCCAGCAGCTTAAGTCAGGCGGGAGGGCCCGGCACCGGGGAGCTGTTTTTT
d_gene: TRBD2; abundance: NA; v_gene: TRBV5-4; j_gene: TRBJ2-7; CDR3aa: CASSLGTSGTLDEQYF; CDR3nt: TGTGCCAGCAGCCTCGGGACTAGCGGGACTCTGGACGAGCAGTACTTC
d_gene: TRBD1; abundance: NA; v_gene: TRBV29-1; j_gene: TRBJ1-1; CDR3aa: CSSEYRGRRVAFF; CDR3nt: TGCAGCAGTGAATACAGGGGGCGCAGGGTAGCTTTCTTT
d_gene: NA; abundance: NA; v_gene: TRBV7-9; j_gene: TRBJ2-3; CDR3aa: CASSFGADTDTQYF; CDR3nt: TGTGCCAGCAGCTTCGGGGCAGACACAGATACGCAGTATTTT
d_gene: TRBD1; abundance: few; v_gene: TRBV19; j_gene: TRBJ1-3; CDR3aa: CASNRDSSGNTIYF; CDR3nt: TGTGCCAGTAACCGGGACAGCTCTGGAAACACCATATATTTT
d_gene: NA; abundance: NA; v_gene: TRBV27; j_gene: TRBJ1-1; CDR3aa: CASYDTIHTEAFF; CDR3nt: TGTGCCAGCTACGACACTATCCACACTGAAGCTTTCTTT
d_gene: TRBD2; abundance: NA; v_gene: TRBV18; j_gene: TRBJ2-2; CDR3aa: CASSGVAGEVGELFF; CDR3nt: TGTGCCAGCTCAGGAGTAGCGGGAGAAGTCGGGGAGCTGTTTTTT
d_gene: TRBD1; abundance: NA; v_gene: TRBV7-2; j_gene: TRBJ1-2; CDR3aa: CASSLGQGAGLRGYTF; CDR3nt: TGTGCCAGCAGCTTAGGGCAGGGGGCTGGGTTGAGGGGCTACACCTTC
d_gene: NA; abundance: NA; v_gene: TRBV28; j_gene: TRBJ1-1; CDR3aa: CASSETRGFTEAFF; CDR3nt: TGTGCCAGCAGTGAAACCAGGGGTTTTACTGAAGCTTTCTTT
d_gene: TRBD1; abundance: NA; v_gene: TRBV5-1; j_gene: TRBJ2-7; CDR3aa: CASSPGQGRFYEQYF; CDR3nt: TGCGCCAGCAGCCCCGGACAGGGGAGATTCTACGAGCAGTACTTC
d_gene: NA; abundance: NA; v_gene: TRBV27; j_gene: TRBJ2-2; CDR3aa: CASRQGSELFF; CDR3nt: TGTGCCAGCAGACAGGGCTCGGAGCTGTTTTTT
d_gene: TRBD1; abundance: NA; v_gene: TRBV2; j_gene: TRBJ1-5; CDR3aa: CASRETGFGNQPQHF; CDR3nt: TGTGCCAGCAGGGAGACAGGGTTCGGCAATCAGCCCCAGCATTTT
d_gene: TRBD2; abundance: NA; v_gene: TRBV18; j_gene: TRBJ2-1; CDR3aa: CASSPLGTSAEQFF; CDR3nt: TGTGCCAGCTCACCTCTCGGGACTAGCGCTGAGCAGTTCTTC
d_gene: NA; abundance: NA; v_gene: TRBV27; j_gene: TRBJ2-7; CDR3aa: CASRPKGRSSYEQYF; CDR3nt: TGTGCCAGCCGTCCGAAGGGTCGCAGCTCCTACGAGCAGTACTTC
d_gene: NA; abundance: NA; v_gene: TRBV7-9; j_gene: TRBJ1-1; CDR3aa: CASSREGPEAFF; CDR3nt: TGTGCCAGCAGCCGCGAGGGCCCTGAAGCTTTCTTT
d_gene: NA; abundance: NA; v_gene: TRBV5-4; j_gene: TRBJ2-2; CDR3aa: CASSLPGQSNTGELFF; CDR3nt: TGTGCCAGCAGCCTCCCCGGACAGTCGAACACCGGGGAGCTGTTTTTT
d_gene: TRBD2; abundance: NA; v_gene: TRBV7-9; j_gene: TRBJ2-3; CDR3aa: CASSRREGTDTQYF; CDR3nt: TGTGCCAGCAGCCGGCGGGAGGGGACAGATACGCAGTATTTT
d_gene: NA; abundance: NA; v_gene: TRBV5-1; j_gene: TRBJ2-7; CDR3aa: CASSLPGQTYEQYF; CDR3nt: TGCGCCAGCAGCTTACCGGGACAAACCTACGAGCAGTACTTC
d_gene: NA; abundance: NA; v_gene: TRBV2; j_gene: TRBJ1-4; CDR3aa: CASSEAIAPQNNEKLFF; CDR3nt: TGTGCCAGCAGTGAAGCGATCGCTCCACAGAATAATGAAAAACTGTTTTTT
d_gene: NA; abundance: NA; v_gene: TRBV7-3; j_gene: TRBJ2-4; CDR3aa: CASSLNLGLGNIQYF; CDR3nt: TGTGCCAGCAGCTTAAATCTAGGGTTGGGAAACATTCAGTACTTC
d_gene: NA; abundance: NA; v_gene: TRBV5-4; j_gene: TRBJ2-3; CDR3aa: CASSLGDIFQDTQYF; CDR3nt: TGTGCCAGCAGCTTGGGGGACATCTTCCAAGATACGCAGTATTTT
d_gene: NA; abundance: NA; v_gene: TRBV30; j_gene: TRBJ1-2; CDR3aa: CAWSEVGPSGYTF; CDR3nt: TGTGCCTGGAGTGAGGTGGGGCCAAGCGGCTACACCTTC
d_gene: TRBD1; abundance: NA; v_gene: TRBV5-4; j_gene: TRBJ2-7; CDR3aa: CASSLGARGSYEQYF; CDR3nt: TGTGCCAGCAGCTTGGGTGCCAGGGGGAGCTACGAGCAGTACTTC
d_gene: NA; abundance: NA; v_gene: TRBV18; j_gene: TRBJ2-3; CDR3aa: CASSPQGRAQYF; CDR3nt: TGTGCCAGCTCCCCGCAGGGAAGAGCGCAGTATTTT
d_gene: NA; abundance: NA; v_gene: TRBV6-1; j_gene: TRBJ1-5; CDR3aa: CASRSGINNQPQHF; CDR3nt: TGTGCCAGCAGGTCAGGGATAAACAATCAGCCCCAGCATTTT
d_gene: NA; abundance: few; v_gene: TRBV27; j_gene: TRBJ1-2; CDR3aa: CASSFDRNYGYTF; CDR3nt: TGTGCCAGCAGTTTCGACAGGAACTATGGCTACACCTTC
d_gene: NA; abundance: NA; v_gene: TRBV5-4; j_gene: TRBJ1-2; CDR3aa: CASSLAGVASYGYTF; CDR3nt: TGTGCCAGCAGCTTGGCAGGAGTAGCTTCCTATGGCTACACCTTC
d_gene: NA; abundance: NA; v_gene: TRBV4-1; j_gene: TRBJ2-1; CDR3aa: CASSQPAGTVSWEQFF; CDR3nt: TGCGCCAGCAGCCAACCGGCGGGGACAGTTTCGTGGGAGCAGTTCTTC
d_gene: NA; abundance: NA; v_gene: TRBV4-2; j_gene: TRBJ1-4; CDR3aa: CASSQEIALMGNNEKLFF; CDR3nt: TGTGCCAGCAGCCAAGAAATCGCCTTAATGGGGAATAATGAAAAACTGTTTTTT
d_gene: TRBD2; abundance: NA; v_gene: TRBV4-1; j_gene: TRBJ2-1; CDR3aa: CASSQGLATRYNEQFF; CDR3nt: TGCGCCAGCAGCCAAGGACTAGCGACGAGGTACAATGAGCAGTTCTTC
d_gene: NA; abundance: NA; v_gene: TRBV27; j_gene: TRBJ2-6; CDR3aa: CASSFYLGAGLSSGANVLTF; CDR3nt: TGTGCCAGCAGTTTTTATCTCGGGGCAGGGCTAAGTTCTGGGGCCAACGTCCTGACTTTC
d_gene: TRBD2; abundance: NA; v_gene: TRBV6-1; j_gene: TRBJ2-5; CDR3aa: CASSGTISGIQTQYF; CDR3nt: TGTGCCAGCAGTGGAACGATTAGCGGGATACAGACCCAGTACTTC
d_gene: NA; abundance: NA; v_gene: TRBV6-1; j_gene: TRBJ2-7; CDR3aa: CASSERRRSYEQYF; CDR3nt: TGTGCCAGCAGTGAAAGGCGTCGGTCCTACGAGCAGTACTTC
d_gene: NA; abundance: NA; v_gene: TRBV7-2; j_gene: TRBJ2-5; CDR3aa: CASSQNWRLETQYF; CDR3nt: TGTGCCAGCAGCCAAAATTGGCGCTTAGAGACCCAGTACTTC
d_gene: NA; abundance: NA; v_gene: TRBV29-1; j_gene: TRBJ1-1; CDR3aa: CSVVGLRLNTEAFF; CDR3nt: TGCAGCGTTGTGGGCCTGAGATTGAACACTGAAGCTTTCTTT
d_gene: NA; abundance: NA; v_gene: TRBV5-1; j_gene: TRBJ1-3; CDR3aa: CASTDSSLSGNTIYF; CDR3nt: TGCGCCAGTACGGACTCATCGCTCTCTGGAAACACCATATATTTT
d_gene: NA; abundance: NA; v_gene: TRBV28; j_gene: TRBJ1-4; CDR3aa: CASSSHSNEKLFF; CDR3nt: TGTGCCAGCAGTAGCCACAGTAATGAAAAACTGTTTTTT
d_gene: NA; abundance: NA; v_gene: TRBV18; j_gene: TRBJ2-2; CDR3aa: CASSPQSGWNTGELFF; CDR3nt: TGTGCCAGCTCACCACAGTCTGGCTGGAACACCGGGGAGCTGTTTTTT
d_gene: TRBD2; abundance: once; v_gene: TRBV5-1; j_gene: TRBJ2-1; CDR3aa: CASIGTSGGEARTSYNEQFF; CDR3nt: TGCGCCAGCATAGGGACTAGCGGAGGGGAGGCACGAACCTCCTACAATGAGCAGTTCTTC
d_gene: NA; abundance: NA; v_gene: TRBV7-3; j_gene: TRBJ2-2; CDR3aa: CASSSTRDSVITGELFF; CDR3nt: TGTGCCAGCAGCTCGACCCGGGACTCCGTTATCACCGGGGAGCTGTTTTTT
d_gene: NA; abundance: NA; v_gene: TRBV2; j_gene: TRBJ1-5; CDR3aa: CASSEQGNQPQHF; CDR3nt: TGTGCCAGCAGTGAACAGGGAAATCAGCCCCAGCATTTT
d_gene: NA; abundance: NA; v_gene: TRBV27; j_gene: TRBJ2-4; CDR3aa: CASSSGQGGHIQYF; CDR3nt: TGTGCCAGCAGTTCAGGTCAGGGGGGGCACATTCAGTACTTC
d_gene: TRBD2; abundance: once; v_gene: TRBV28; j_gene: TRBJ2-1; CDR3aa: CASSLYQAGVNNEQFF; CDR3nt: TGTGCCAGCAGTTTATACCAAGCGGGAGTGAACAATGAGCAGTTCTTC
d_gene: NA; abundance: NA; v_gene: TRBV5-6; j_gene: TRBJ1-2; CDR3aa: CASSSAGGLAPATF; CDR3nt: TGTGCCAGCAGCTCAGCCGGGGGCTTGGCCCCGGCCACCTTC
d_gene: NA; abundance: NA; v_gene: TRBV6-5; j_gene: TRBJ2-7; CDR3aa: CASSYSQDSYEQYF; CDR3nt: TGTGCCAGCAGTTACTCGCAGGACAGCTACGAGCAGTACTTC
d_gene: TRBD2; abundance: NA; v_gene: TRBV19; j_gene: TRBJ2-2; CDR3aa: CASSIIKSREGNTGELFF; CDR3nt: TGTGCCAGTAGTATCATAAAGTCCAGGGAGGGGAACACCGGGGAGCTGTTTTTT
d_gene: TRBD2; abundance: once; v_gene: TRBV9; j_gene: TRBJ2-2; CDR3aa: CASSTSGRAVWTGELFF; CDR3nt: TGTGCCAGCAGCACAAGCGGGAGGGCCGTTTGGACCGGGGAGCTGTTTTTT